Only a few counts were recorded for the clone carrying this TCR beta chain. Its antigen is unidentified. This sample stems from a study of T cells in Graves' hyperthyroidism and ophthalmopathy. The study's findings and limits: The model predicted ophthalmopathy a median roughly six months before onset.

If no ophthalmopathy progression occurred within 18 months, Graves' hyperthyroidism was stable. Amplified TCR beta CDR3 regions came from RNA transcripts. HTBI primers were employed in a first-round RT-PCR of the TCR CDR3. MiXCR was run by TCRdb on the multiplex PCR reads, yielding one entry per CDR3 protein. Here the sample spans some 620,000 distinct CDR3 sequences, around 15% being singletons. The germline V gene has CDR1 LNHDA and CDR2 SQIVND (reference sequence). The CDR3 loop spans 14 amino acids. The germline V and J ends were trimmed by 4 bases and 6 bases, with 13 bases remaining between them.

Sequencing was done on a sample of blood. This sequence was found in a woman aged 25 to 39 with Graves' hyperthyroidism. The rearrangement joins TRBV19 to TRBJ1-5; D gene ambiguous. For the CDR3, the DNA is TGTGCCAGTAGTAATATGGCCGTCGGTCAGCCCCAGCATTTT. It is translated as CASSNMAVGQPQHF.